This T cell receptor (beta chain) is from a study of technical replicates of blood from several donors. Here immunoSEQ multiplex PCR was the method, and the copy in TCRdb shows in-frame clones only, minus some. The table shows about 82,000 clones, with 90% to 95% occurring only once. This CDR3 is 15 amino acids long. The trim removed 3 bases at V and 4 bases at J, leaving 7 bases unmatched. The germline V gene has CDR1 LNHNV and CDR2 YYDKDF (reference sequence). Input material: T cells isolated from PBMCs. The V gene is TRBV15, the J gene TRBJ2-7, with 9 bases fitting TRBD1. The sequence was collected from a human donor in good health. CDR3 sequence reads: CATSSMLQGAYEQYF. In nucleotides, the CDR3 is TGTGCCACCAGCAGCATGTTACAGGGGGCTTACGAGCAGTACTTC.